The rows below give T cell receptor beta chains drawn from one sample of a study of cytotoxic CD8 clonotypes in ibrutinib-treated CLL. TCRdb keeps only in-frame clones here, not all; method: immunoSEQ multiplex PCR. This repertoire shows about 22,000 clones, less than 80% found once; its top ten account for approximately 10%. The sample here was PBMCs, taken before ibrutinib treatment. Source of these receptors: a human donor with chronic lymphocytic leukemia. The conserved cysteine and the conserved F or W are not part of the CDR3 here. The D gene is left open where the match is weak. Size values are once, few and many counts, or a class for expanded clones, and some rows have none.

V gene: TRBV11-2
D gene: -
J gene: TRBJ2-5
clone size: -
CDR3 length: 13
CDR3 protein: ASSTPRSPQETQY

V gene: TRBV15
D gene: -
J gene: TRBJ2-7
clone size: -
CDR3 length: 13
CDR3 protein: ATSREGGTSYEQY

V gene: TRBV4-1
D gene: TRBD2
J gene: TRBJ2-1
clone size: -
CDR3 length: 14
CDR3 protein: ASTSTSGGSYNEQF

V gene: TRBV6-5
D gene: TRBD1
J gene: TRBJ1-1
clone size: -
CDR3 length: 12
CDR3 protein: ASSKNRGDTEAF

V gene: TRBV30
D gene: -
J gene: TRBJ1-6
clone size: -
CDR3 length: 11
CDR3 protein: AWRPGPNSPLH

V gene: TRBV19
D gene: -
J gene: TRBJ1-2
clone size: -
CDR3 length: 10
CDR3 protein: ASSGSMDGYT

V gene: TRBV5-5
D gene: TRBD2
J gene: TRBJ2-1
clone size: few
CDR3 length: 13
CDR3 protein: ASSPLAGGLNEQF

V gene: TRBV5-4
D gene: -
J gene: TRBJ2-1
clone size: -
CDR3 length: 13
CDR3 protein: ASTLRSSSYNEQF

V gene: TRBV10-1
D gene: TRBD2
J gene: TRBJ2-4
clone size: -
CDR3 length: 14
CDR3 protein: ASSDRAGVAKNIQY

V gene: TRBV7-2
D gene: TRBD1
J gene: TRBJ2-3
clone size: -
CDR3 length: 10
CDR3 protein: ATRQGTDTQY

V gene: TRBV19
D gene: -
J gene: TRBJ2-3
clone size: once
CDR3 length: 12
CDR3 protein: ASTGDFSTDTQY

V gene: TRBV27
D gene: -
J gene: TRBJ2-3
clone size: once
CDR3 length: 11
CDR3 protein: ASCRQVTDTQY

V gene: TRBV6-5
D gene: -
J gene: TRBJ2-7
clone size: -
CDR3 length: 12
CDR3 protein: ASRPYPPDYEQY

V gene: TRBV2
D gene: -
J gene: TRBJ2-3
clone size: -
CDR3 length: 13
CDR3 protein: ASSTGLFPADTQY

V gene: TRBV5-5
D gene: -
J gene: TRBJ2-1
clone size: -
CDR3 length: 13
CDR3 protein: ASSLDGQSYNEQF

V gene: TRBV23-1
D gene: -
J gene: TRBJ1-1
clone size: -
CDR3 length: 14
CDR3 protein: ASSQSSGHMNTEAF

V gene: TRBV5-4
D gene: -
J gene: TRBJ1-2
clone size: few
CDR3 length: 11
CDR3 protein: ASSLDGSYGYT

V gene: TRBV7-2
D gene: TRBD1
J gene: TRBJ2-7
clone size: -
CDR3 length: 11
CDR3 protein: ASSADRVGEQY

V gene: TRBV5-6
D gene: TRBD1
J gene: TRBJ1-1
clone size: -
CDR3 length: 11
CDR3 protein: ASRGTEEIEAF

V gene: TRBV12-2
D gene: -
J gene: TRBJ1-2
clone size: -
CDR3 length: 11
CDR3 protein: ASLTRGNYGYT

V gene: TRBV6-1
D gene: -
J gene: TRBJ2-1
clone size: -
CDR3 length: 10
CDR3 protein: ASSNSRNEQF

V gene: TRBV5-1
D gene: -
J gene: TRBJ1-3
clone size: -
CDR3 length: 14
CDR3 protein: ASSLAPVSSGNTIY

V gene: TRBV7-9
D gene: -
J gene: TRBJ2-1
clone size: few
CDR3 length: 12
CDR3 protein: ASSYRDTYNEQF

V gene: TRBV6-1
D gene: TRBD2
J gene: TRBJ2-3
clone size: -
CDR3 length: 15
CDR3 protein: ASSVGGAGGTPDTQY

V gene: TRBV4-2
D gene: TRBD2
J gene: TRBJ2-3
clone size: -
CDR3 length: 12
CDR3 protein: ASSPGLTADTQY

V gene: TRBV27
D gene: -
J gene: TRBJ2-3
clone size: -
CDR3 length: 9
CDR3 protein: ASGPMDTQY

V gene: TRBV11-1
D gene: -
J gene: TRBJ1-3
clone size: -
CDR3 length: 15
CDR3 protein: ASSWGPGTDVGNTIY

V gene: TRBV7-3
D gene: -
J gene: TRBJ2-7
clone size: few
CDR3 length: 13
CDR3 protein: ASSPPIARLYEQY

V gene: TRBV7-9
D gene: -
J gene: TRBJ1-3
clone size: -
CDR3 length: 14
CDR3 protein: ASTLSLGLMGNTIY

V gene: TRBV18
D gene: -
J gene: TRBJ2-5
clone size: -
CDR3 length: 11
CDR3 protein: ASSPRQKETQY

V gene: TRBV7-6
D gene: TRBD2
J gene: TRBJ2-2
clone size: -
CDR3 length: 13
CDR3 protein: ASSPTSGNTGELF

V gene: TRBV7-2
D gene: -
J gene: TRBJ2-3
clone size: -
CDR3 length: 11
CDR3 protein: ASQLTGTDTQY

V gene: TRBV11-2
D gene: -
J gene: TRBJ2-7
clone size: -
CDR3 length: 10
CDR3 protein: ASSVGTGEQY

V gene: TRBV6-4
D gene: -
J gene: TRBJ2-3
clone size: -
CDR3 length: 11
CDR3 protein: ASSERVTDTQY

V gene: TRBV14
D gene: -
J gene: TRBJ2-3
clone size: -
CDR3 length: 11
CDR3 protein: ASTDAAAGVQY